Following are 25 T cell receptor beta chains from one sample sequenced in a study of T cells in Graves' hyperthyroidism and ophthalmopathy. The CDR3 regions of TCR beta were amplified from RNA transcripts. First-round RT-PCR with HTBI primers amplified the TCR CDR3 region. TCRdb passed the multiplex PCR reads through MiXCR, listing each CDR3 protein once. Seen here are some 400,000 distinct CDR3 sequences, about 14% observed once, and the top ten hold approximately 11%. Sequenced: blood. The receptors derive from a woman in her sixties with Graves' hyperthyroidism.

This clonotype has just a few counts. The V gene is TRBV12-3 or TRBV12-4, the J gene TRBJ2-1; the match to TRBD2 covers 9 bases. Losses at the gene ends were 8 bases for V and 2 bases for J; bases not matched to a gene: 7. CDR3 length: 15 amino acids. The CDR3 DNA sequence: TGTGCCAGCGGGACTAGCAGGAGGACCTACAATGAGCAGTTCTTC. Translation gives CASGTSRRTYNEQFF.

This rearrangement joins TRBV6-5 to TRBJ1-6; D is possibly TRBD1 (6 bases). The CDR3 runs 14 residues. Germline CDR1 reads MNHEY; CDR2 reads SVGAGI. The V end lost 0 bases, the J end lost 10 bases, and 10 bases lay between the germline ends. The CDR3 spells CASSYSSGQSPLHF. DNA for the CDR3: TGTGCCAGCAGTTACTCGTCCGGACAGTCACCCCTCCACTTT.

The chain combines TRBV19 with TRBJ2-2; maybe TRBD1 (7 bases). V was cut by 0 bases and J by 6 bases, with 23 bases left in between. CDR3 length: 19 amino acids. Germline CDR1 is LNHDA and CDR2 is SQIVND (reference sequence). The CDR3 region has the DNA TGTGCCAGTAGTATAGATCATCGTCTGGAGGGGGCTAAATCCGGGGAGCTGTTTTTT. Translated: CASSIDHRLEGAKSGELFF.

This clonotype appeared a few times. This chain uses TRBV19 with TRBJ2-5; 7 positions match TRBD1. This CDR3 contains 12 residues. The germline V gene encodes CDR1 LNHDA and CDR2 SQIVND (reference sequence). Trimming took 6 bases from V and 11 from J; bases not matched to a gene: 9. Here the CDR3 reads CASRGDRASQYF. The CDR3 coding sequence is TGTGCCAGTAGGGGAGACAGGGCCAGTCAGTACTTC. The full variable domain, completed using reference TRBV19 and TRBJ2-5, is DGGITQSPKYLFRKEGQNVTLSCEQNLNHDAMYWYRQDPGQGLRLIYYSQIVNDFQKGDIAEGYSVSREKKESFPLTVTSAQKNPTAFYLCASRGDRASQYFGPGTRLLVL.

This clonotype was detected ten times or more. The chain joins TRBV7-2 to TRBJ2-1; possible D gene TRBD1, 6 bases. The CDR3 sequence is 14 residues long. Germline CDR1 SGHTA, CDR2 FQGNSA. V lost 5 bases and J lost 9, with 17 bases in between. CDR3 sequence reads: CASSPLGTIGEQFF. The DNA for the CDR3 is TGTGCCAGCAGCCCACTTGGGACAATCGGTGAGCAGTTCTTC.

This clonotype is a singleton in its sample. The chain has TRBV25-1 and TRBJ2-2; either TRBD1 or TRBD2 may fit D (5 bases each). This CDR3 region has 14 residues. Trimming pared 4 bases from V and 3 bases from J, leaving 9 bases between. Per germline, CDR1 MGHDK and CDR2 SYGVNS. CDR3: CASSGDVDTGELFF. CDR3 bases: TGTGCCAGCAGTGGGGACGTGGACACCGGGGAGCTGTTTTTT.

In this sample, this clonotype turned up many times. V gene TRBV28 combines with J gene TRBJ1-2; D call uncertain. This CDR3 is 11 amino acids long. Germline V gene data show CDR1 as MDHEN and CDR2 as SYDVKM. Between the trimmed V and J ends, which lost 7 bases and 5 bases, there was a span of 8 bases. The CDR3: CASTSVYGYTF. The CDR3, as DNA: TGTGCCAGCACTTCGGTTTATGGCTACACCTTC.

This clonotype has a single count. The chain is built from TRBV5-1 and TRBJ1-1; D not certain. With 0 bases removed from V and 0 bases from J, the gap between germline ends came to 9 bases. The CDR3 has 15 amino acids. Per germline, CDR1 SGHRS and CDR2 YFSETQ. CDR3 DNA sequence: TGCGCCAGCAGCTTGGGGGCGGGCGTGAACACTGAAGCTTTCTTT. Residues: CASSLGAGVNTEAFF.

This clonotype was seen a few times. V is TRBV7-3 and J is TRBJ2-3; the D gene is possibly TRBD2 (6 bases). Per the germline V gene, CDR1 is SGHTA and CDR2 is FQGTGA. Trimming removed 1 base at V and 2 bases at J, with 16 bases between. The CDR3 spans 17 residues. The chain's CDR3 is CASSLRGGGGNTDTQYF. CDR3 bases: TGTGCCAGCAGCTTAAGAGGAGGAGGCGGGAACACAGATACGCAGTATTTT.

The rearrangement joins TRBV4-1 to TRBJ2-1, with 12 bases that match TRBD2. From germline, CDR1 is MGHRA and CDR2 YSYEKL. This CDR3 comprises 16 residues. V shed 2 bases and J 5 bases; nucleotides not matched to a gene: 4. The CDR3 nucleotides read TGCGCCAGCAGCCAACTAGCGGGAGGGCCCAACAATGAGCAGTTCTTC. Its protein product is CASSQLAGGPNNEQFF.

The sample holds many counts of this clonotype. The chain couples TRBV7-8 to TRBJ2-1; D perhaps matches TRBD1 (6 bases). V dropped 2 bases and J dropped 1 base, with 12 bases sitting between them. Germline values: CDR1 SGHVS, CDR2 FQNEAQ. There are 16 residues in the CDR3. CDR3: CASSLFRGISYNEQFF. The CDR3 nucleotides are TGTGCCAGCAGCTTATTCAGGGGCATTTCCTACAATGAGCAGTTCTTC.

The table lists this clonotype with many counts. At one end the junction does not follow the germline gene, possibly because of a read error. The chain recombines TRBV27 with TRBJ1-3; D ambiguous. The CDR3 spans 11 residues. Germline lookup yields CDR1 MNHEY and CDR2 SMNVEV (reference sequence). CDR3 sequence: CASSLGNTIYF. The CDR3 DNA is TGCGCCAGCAGCCTGGGAAACACCATATATTTT.

This clonotype was detected only a few times. V is TRBV27 and J is TRBJ2-7, with 16 bases lining up with TRBD2. J gave up 4 bases and V 5 bases, and 11 bases lay outside the gene matches. The CDR3 sequence is 18 residues long. In germline, CDR1 is MNHEY, CDR2 SMNVEV (reference sequence). The CDR3 here is CASSPGTSGRAGLYEQYF. The DNA for the CDR3 is TGTGCCAGCAGTCCCGGGACTAGCGGGAGGGCCGGGTTGTACGAGCAGTACTTC.

On this clonotype: Compared with germline, one end of the junction differs, possibly owing to a read error. The gene calls are TRBV18 and TRBJ2-1; TRBD1 aligns across 9 bases. In germline, CDR1 is KGHSH, CDR2 LQKENI. The CDR3 has 19 amino acids. CDR3 region: CASPPLLTGGVGFYNEQFF. For the CDR3, the DNA is TGTGCCAGCCCACCACTTCTAACAGGGGGCGTAGGTTTCTACAATGAGCAGTTCTTC.

This clonotype was detected ten times or more. DNA of the CDR3: TGTGCCAGCAGCTCTAGGGAAGTCAGGACAGATACGCAGTATTTT. Translation gives CASSSREVRTDTQYF. J is TRBJ2-3 and V is TRBV7-8, with D unclear. Between the trimmed V and J ends, which lost 4 bases and 3 bases, there was a span of 14 bases. CDR3 length equals 15 residues. CDR1 SGHVS and CDR2 FQNEAQ come from the germline V gene.

CDR3 loop: CATSGDSVTNYGYTF. DNA for the CDR3: TGTGCCACCAGCGGGGACAGTGTTACTAACTATGGCTACACCTTC. The gene calls are TRBV15 and TRBJ1-2; the match to TRBD1 covers 7 bases. CDR1 and CDR2 (germline): LNHNV, YYDKDF (reference sequence). This CDR3 spans 15 amino acids. J lost 0 bases, V lost 5 bases, and 6 bases had no gene match.

This clonotype was seen at least ten times. This chain joins TRBV18 and TRBJ2-1; 8 bases are shared with TRBD2. The CDR3 consists of 15 residues. CDR1 KGHSH and CDR2 LQKENI come from the germline V gene. With 4 bases clipped from V and 6 bases from J, the junction kept 8 bases outside the gene matches. The CDR3 nucleotides are TGTGCCAGCTCACGCCTCGGTAGCGGGGCCAATGAGCAGTTCTTC. It yields the protein CASSRLGSGANEQFF.

This clonotype was recorded many times. The rearrangement uses TRBV6-2 or TRBV6-3 and TRBJ2-7, with D unclear. V shed 5 bases and J shed 3 bases, with 11 bases lying between them. CDR1 and CDR2 from the germline V gene are MNHEY and SVGEGT. The CDR3 loop spans 13 amino acids. In nucleotides, the CDR3 is TGTGCCAGCAGTCACGCCGGGCGCTACGAGCAGTACTTC. As protein: CASSHAGRYEQYF.

The V and J genes are TRBV20-1 and TRBJ1-5; D not certain. This CDR3 is built from 12 residues. The V and J ends lost 8 bases and 0 bases respectively, with 8 bases between them. The germline CDR1 and CDR2 sequences are DFQATT and SNEGSKA (reference sequence). The CDR3 coding sequence is TGCAGTCCCAAGATTAGCAATCAGCCCCAGCATTTT. It yields the protein CSPKISNQPQHF.

This clonotype appeared a few times. CDR3 DNA: TGCGCCAGCAGCTTGGCAGGGGCGGAAGAGAATGGCTACACCTTC. Translation: CASSLAGAEENGYTF. The V gene is TRBV5-1, the J gene TRBJ1-2; a weak D match, TRBD1 (6 bases). Germline V CDR1 and CDR2: SGHRS, YFSETQ. Trimming left V 0 bases short and J 6 bases short, with 15 bases between. The CDR3 covers 15 residues.

This clonotype came up many times. The gene calls are TRBV11-3 and TRBJ2-1; D unresolved. The germline V gene has CDR1 SGHNT and CDR2 YENEEA. Trimming cost V 5 bases and J 6 bases, with 5 bases left between them. The CDR3 is 11 amino acids. CDR3 loop: CASSVINEQFF. The DNA of the CDR3 is TGTGCCAGCAGCGTTATCAATGAGCAGTTCTTC.

This clonotype was picked up many times. This chain uses TRBV6-1 with TRBJ2-7; 9 bases align to TRBD1. The length of the CDR3 is 14 residues. The V gene end was trimmed by 4 bases and the J gene end by 2 bases; junction bases not matched to a gene: 3. Germline values: CDR1 MNHNS, CDR2 SASEGT. As DNA, the CDR3 is TGTGCCAGCAGTGTCGGGACAGGGCCCTACGAGCAGTACTTC. Its protein is CASSVGTGPYEQYF.

The rearrangement uses TRBV30 and TRBJ2-5; 11 nucleotides match TRBD1. CDR1 and CDR2 (germline): GTSNPN, SVGIG (reference sequence). After removal of 2 bases from V and 4 bases from J, the junction contained 15 bases not matched to a gene. The CDR3 has 18 residues. The CDR3 coding sequence is TGTGCCTGGAGTTCACGGAGGGGGACAGGGGGTTTCGCAGAGACCCAGTACTTC. It codes for CAWSSRRGTGGFAETQYF.

Many counts were recorded for this clonotype. V usage is TRBV24-1 and J usage is TRBJ1-5; possible D gene TRBD1, 5 bases. V was shortened by 2 bases and J by 6 bases, with 7 bases between the two germline ends. CDR3 length equals 13 residues. Germline V gene data show CDR1 as KGHDR and CDR2 as SFDVKD. The CDR3 DNA reads TGTGCCACCAGTGATTCAGGGTTTCAGCCCCAGCATTTT. It yields the protein CATSDSGFQPQHF.

At least ten counts were recorded for this clonotype. The chain carries TRBV6-1 and TRBJ1-5, with a weak D call TRBD1 (5 bases). This CDR3 has 16 amino acids. The V and J ends lost 5 bases and 0 bases respectively, with 14 bases between them. Germline V gene lookup returns CDR1 MNHNS and CDR2 SASEGT. Here the CDR3 reads CASSHLGRYSNQPQHF. CDR3 sequence (DNA): TGTGCCAGCAGTCACCTGGGACGTTATAGCAATCAGCCCCAGCATTTT.